This T cell receptor beta chain was recovered during a study of blood T cell repertoires in COVID-19. At the level of the study: Donors in the United States, Italy and Spain gave samples during acute or convalescent COVID-19. The analysed material was cDNA or gDNA that came from T cells, B-cell-depleted T cells, or PBMCs.

This clone appeared a few times. In the original processing: Estimation of nucleated cell counts was performed using reference gene primer amplification. The protocol was immunoSEQ multiplex PCR, while the TCRdb copy is restricted to in-frame clones and leaves out a portion. V and J calls plus clone size are reproduced from that table; the DNA served to infer D and trimming. The repertoire holds about 92,000 clones, with roughly 88% as singletons. Trimming cost V 2 bases and J 2 bases; bases outside gene matches: 2. Germline lookup yields CDR1 SGHTA and CDR2 FQGNSA. CDR3 size: 14 residues. This clonotype originated in a human donor in a cohort sampled during active COVID-19. Sequenced input: peripheral blood. V is TRBV7-2 and J is TRBJ2-7; 8 nucleotides match TRBD2. This CDR3 is CASSLNGGAYEQYF. CDR3 in DNA: TGTGCCAGCAGCTTAAACGGGGGGGCCTACGAGCAGTACTTC.